These 24 T cell receptor beta chains share one sample of origin, sequenced in a study of blood T cell repertoires in COVID-19. Data came from immunoSEQ multiplex PCR; TCRdb stores just in-frame clones and leaves some out. Among under 80,000 clones, 70% to 90% were seen once, and the ten largest hold over 15%. Sequencing was carried out using peripheral blood. These receptor sequences come from a man older than 75 in a cohort sampled during active COVID-19.

Here the CDR3 DNA reads TGTGCCAGCAGTTACTCGACGAGGAGCACTGAAGCTTTCTTT. It codes for CASSYSTRSTEAFF. The V and J genes are TRBV6-7 and TRBJ1-1; the D is unclear. TRBV6-7 is identified as an open reading frame with a role that is uncertain. With 0 bases removed from V and 4 bases from J, the gap between germline ends came to 9 bases. This CDR3 contains 14 residues.

J is TRBJ1-5 and V is TRBV5-1; the D gene is possibly TRBD1 (6 bases). The ends were cut back, 4 bases at V and 4 bases at J, with 12 bases in the middle. This CDR3 has 14 amino acids. Germline CDR1 reads SGHRS; CDR2 reads YFSETQ. CDR3 loop: CASSTGQLNQPQHF. The CDR3 nucleotides read TGCGCCAGCAGCACCGGACAGCTTAATCAGCCCCAGCATTTT.

CDR3 residues: CASSRTGVGYGYTF. The CDR3 DNA follows: TGTGCCAGCAGCCGAACAGGGGTTGGCTATGGCTACACCTTC. The gene calls are TRBV28 and TRBJ1-2; 7 nucleotides align to TRBD1. J gave up 4 bases and V 6 bases, and 8 bases lay outside the gene matches. Germline CDR1 reads MDHEN; CDR2 reads SYDVKM. The CDR3 extends over 14 amino acids.

The genes are TRBV5-1 and TRBJ1-1; D might be TRBD1 (6 bases). The CDR3 is made up of 16 amino acids. V was trimmed by 4 bases and J by 6 bases, leaving 22 bases between them. Germline assignment: CDR1 SGHRS and CDR2 YFSETQ. CDR3 sequence reads: CASSQTPDRSGSEAFF. Written as DNA, the CDR3 is TGCGCCAGCAGCCAAACTCCCGACAGGTCGGGGTCTGAAGCTTTCTTT.

The chain employs TRBV3-1 (or the pseudogene TRBV3-2) and TRBJ2-2; 8 bases map to TRBD2. Germline V CDR1 and CDR2: LGHDT, YNNKEL (reference sequence). V trimming: 6 bases; J trimming: 8 bases; junction bases outside the gene matches: 8. The CDR3 extends over 14 amino acids. CDR3 sequence reads: CASRPGGLIGELFF. CDR3 coding DNA: TGTGCCAGCAGGCCGGGGGGGCTTATAGGGGAGCTGTTTTTT.

This clone was seen a few times. This chain connects TRBV7-9 to TRBJ1-1, with TRBD1 as a possible D gene (6 bases). V lost 5 bases to trimming and J lost 7 bases, with 11 bases between them. Germline loops: CDR1 SEHNR, CDR2 FQNEAQ (reference sequence). The CDR3 has 12 residues. The CDR3 nucleotides are TGTGCCAGCAGCCAACAGGGAAGTGAAGCTTTCTTT. Translation gives CASSQQGSEAFF.

The chain links TRBV28 to TRBJ1-1, with D uncertain. Trimming stripped 2 bases from V and 1 base from J, with 8 bases between. The CDR3 covers 14 residues. Germline V gene lookup returns CDR1 MDHEN and CDR2 SYDVKM. The CDR3 nucleotides are TGTGCCAGCAGTTTACCCCTAACGAACACTGAAGCTTTCTTT. Its protein is CASSLPLTNTEAFF. The complete variable domain, with remaining parts taken from reference TRBV28 and TRBJ1-1, reads DVKVTQSSRYLVKRTGEKVFLECVQDMDHENMFWYRQDPGLGLRLIYFSYDVKMKEKGDIPEGYSVSREKKERFSLILESASTNQTSMYLCASSLPLTNTEAFFGQGTRLTVV.

CDR3: CASSLGGGEPNYGYTF. In DNA form, the CDR3 reads TGTGCCAGCAGCTTAGGGGGCGGGGAACCGAACTATGGCTACACCTTC. The V gene is TRBV7-2, the J gene TRBJ1-2; D may be TRBD1 (5 bases). Trimming pared 1 base from V and 2 bases from J, leaving 14 bases between. The CDR3 loop spans 16 amino acids. Germline CDR1 and CDR2: SGHTA and FQGNSA.

The chain uses TRBV19 and TRBJ2-1, with TRBD2 matching 12 bases. The CDR3 has 16 amino acids. In germline, CDR1 is LNHDA, CDR2 SQIVND (reference sequence). The J segment lost 8 bases and the V segment lost 6 bases, leaving 11 bases of the junction unmatched. The CDR3 bases are TGTGCCAGTAGGCACACTAGCGGGGGGACTTTCCATGAGCAGTTCTTC. This sequence encodes CASRHTSGGTFHEQFF.

This clone was seen once. The V call is TRBV28, the J call TRBJ2-7, with D possibly matching TRBD2 (8 bases). This CDR3 comprises 15 residues. Trimming shortened V by 6 bases and J by 4 bases, and 19 bases separated the two germline ends. Germline V gene data show CDR1 as MDHEN and CDR2 as SYDVKM. CDR3 DNA: TGTGCCAGCAGCTCCGGACAGGCGGGGGGTTACGAGCAGTACGTC. This translates into CASSSGQAGGYEQYV.

The J gene is TRBJ1-4, the V gene TRBV18; no reliable D call. V was cut by 6 bases and J by 1 base, with 6 bases left in between. The CDR3 contains 13 residues. Germline V gene data show CDR1 as KGHSH and CDR2 as LQKENI. CDR3 in amino acids: CASSSGTNEKLFF. The CDR3 DNA reads TGTGCCAGCTCGTCAGGAACTAATGAAAAACTGTTTTTT.

V and J are TRBV10-1 and TRBJ2-7; D remains ambiguous. CDR1 WNHNN and CDR2 SYGVQD come from the germline V gene (reference sequence). The CDR3 runs 8 residues. CDR3 amino acids: CASFREWV. CDR3 DNA: TGCGCCAGCTTTCGTGAGTGGGTC.

This clone was observed a single time. The V gene is TRBV5-4, the J gene TRBJ2-5; 7 bases line up with TRBD2. J gave up 2 bases and V 3 bases, and 4 bases lay outside the gene matches. The CDR3 spans 14 residues. Germline V gene data show CDR1 as SGHNT and CDR2 as YYREEE (reference sequence). The chain's CDR3 is CASSSGLRQETQYF. The DNA for the CDR3 is TGTGCCAGCAGCTCGGGACTACGACAAGAGACCCAGTACTTC.

The V call is TRBV6-2 or TRBV6-3, the J call TRBJ1-5; D is unresolved. The V gene's germline CDR1 is MNHEY and CDR2 SVGEGT. CDR3 length: 12 residues. V lost 7 bases to trimming and J lost 8 bases, with 12 bases between them. The CDR3 spells CASNPLGEPQHF. CDR3 bases: TGTGCCAGCAACCCCCTAGGTGAGCCCCAGCATTTT.

V gene TRBV7-8 combines with J gene TRBJ1-4; TRBD1 matches 10 bases. Trimming cost V 5 bases and J 7 bases; bases outside gene matches: 7. Per the germline V gene, CDR1 is SGHVS and CDR2 is FQNEAQ. This CDR3 region has 15 residues. This CDR3 is CASSVTGTGAEKLFF. DNA of the CDR3: TGTGCCAGCAGCGTTACTGGGACAGGGGCTGAAAAACTGTTTTTT.

V usage is TRBV2 and J usage is TRBJ1-2, with unresolved D. Per germline, CDR1 SNHLY and CDR2 FYNNEI. This CDR3 has 13 amino acids. V was trimmed by 2 bases and J by 3 bases, leaving 7 bases between them. The CDR3 region is CASSERVDYGYTF. CDR3 nucleotides: TGTGCCAGCAGTGAACGGGTCGACTATGGCTACACCTTC.

The chain carries TRBV3-1 (or the pseudogene TRBV3-2) and TRBJ2-6; tentative D call: TRBD1 (6 bases). Germline V gene sequence: CDR1 LGHDT, CDR2 YNNKEL (reference sequence). The CDR3 spans 16 residues. Trimming took off 4 bases at V and 0 bases at J, with 10 bases between the two ends. CDR3 protein: CASSRQESSGANVLTF. The CDR3 bases are TGTGCCAGCAGCCGACAGGAGAGCTCTGGGGCCAACGTCCTGACTTTC.

As DNA, the CDR3 is TGCGCCAGCAGCTTGGGTGTACAGGTTGGTAGTACTGAAGCTTTCTTT. It translates to CASSLGVQVGSTEAFF. The chain has TRBV5-1 and TRBJ1-1; D is perhaps TRBD1 (5 bases). Trimming cost V 0 bases and J 5 bases, with 17 bases left between them. Germline CDR1 is SGHRS and CDR2 is YFSETQ. The length of the CDR3 is 16 residues. The full variable domain, in which reference TRBV5-1 and TRBJ1-1 provide the parts outside the CDR3, is KAGVTQTPRYLIKTRGQQVTLSCSPISGHRSVSWYQQTPGQGLQFLFEYFSETQRNKGNFPGRFSGRQFSNSRSEMNVSTLELGDSALYLCASSLGVQVGSTEAFFGQGTRLTVV.

The chain carries TRBV19 and TRBJ2-3; 9 bases align to TRBD2. With 0 bases clipped from V and 4 bases from J, the junction kept 8 bases outside the gene matches. Germline assignment: CDR1 LNHDA and CDR2 SQIVND (reference sequence). The CDR3 runs to 17 residues. CDR3 protein: CASSIDLSQRGADTQYF. CDR3 DNA sequence: TGTGCCAGTAGTATAGACCTATCACAGCGGGGGGCAGATACGCAGTATTTT.

The chain combines TRBV19 with TRBJ2-1, with no clear D. V was pared by 9 bases and J by 3 bases, with 6 bases between. In germline, CDR1 is LNHDA, CDR2 SQIVND (reference sequence). The CDR3 covers 11 residues. The CDR3 DNA reads TGTGCCAGCCGCGGCTACAATGAGCAGTTCTTC. Its protein product is CASRGYNEQFF.

This clone is medium-sized by share. The chain has TRBV3-1 (or the pseudogene TRBV3-2) and TRBJ1-1, with D possibly TRBD1 on 5 matching bases. The germline CDR1 and CDR2 sequences are LGHDT and YNNKEL (reference sequence). Trimming cost V 4 bases and J 4 bases, with 16 bases left between them. The CDR3 is 15 amino acids. The CDR3 sequence: CASSPSEGPGTEAFF. For the CDR3, the DNA is TGTGCCAGCAGCCCGTCGGAGGGGCCGGGCACTGAAGCTTTCTTT.

This clone was seen more than once but under ten times. Here the CDR3 reads CASVAGANTGELFF. As DNA, the CDR3 is TGTGCCAGCGTAGCGGGGGCGAACACCGGGGAGCTGTTTTTT. The rearrangement joins TRBV25-1 to TRBJ2-2; 9 positions match TRBD2. Germline V gene sequence: CDR1 MGHDK, CDR2 SYGVNS. This CDR3 spans 14 amino acids. The ends lost 8 bases at V and 0 bases at J; junction bases unmatched: 1.

The chain employs TRBV9 and TRBJ2-3, with 8 bases lining up with TRBD2. Germline loops: CDR1 SGDLS, CDR2 YYNGEE. The CDR3 consists of 16 residues. With 3 bases clipped from V and 6 bases from J, the junction kept 12 bases outside the gene matches. CDR3 region: CASSESGGLGRDTQYF. DNA for the CDR3: TGTGCCAGCAGCGAGAGCGGGGGCCTTGGGAGGGATACGCAGTATTTT.

The rearrangement links TRBV5-1 to TRBJ1-1; no definite D call. CDR3 size: 14 residues. Germline CDR1 is SGHRS and CDR2 is YFSETQ. V shed 4 bases and J shed 6 bases, with 16 bases lying between them. The CDR3 nucleotides are TGCGCCAGCAGCCTCGTATCCGGGTCAGCTGAAGCTTTCTTT. This translates into CASSLVSGSAEAFF.